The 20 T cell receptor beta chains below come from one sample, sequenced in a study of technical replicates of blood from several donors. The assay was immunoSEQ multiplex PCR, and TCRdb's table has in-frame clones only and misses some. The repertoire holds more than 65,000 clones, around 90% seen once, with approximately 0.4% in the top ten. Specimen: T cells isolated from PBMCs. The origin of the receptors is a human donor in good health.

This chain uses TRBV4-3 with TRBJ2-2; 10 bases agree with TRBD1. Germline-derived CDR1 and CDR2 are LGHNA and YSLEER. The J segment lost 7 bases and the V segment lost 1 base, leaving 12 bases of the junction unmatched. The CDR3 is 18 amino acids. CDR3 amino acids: CASSQGPRGTGAVGELFF. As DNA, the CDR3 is TGCGCCAGCAGCCAAGGCCCTCGTGGGACAGGGGCGGTCGGGGAGCTGTTTTTT.

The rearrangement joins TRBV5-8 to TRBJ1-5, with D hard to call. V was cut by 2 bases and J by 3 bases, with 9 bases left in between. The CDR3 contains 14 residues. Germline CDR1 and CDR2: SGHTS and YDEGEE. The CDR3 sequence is CASSLGLSNQPQHF. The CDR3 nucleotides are TGTGCCAGCAGCTTAGGACTTTCCAATCAGCCCCAGCATTTT.

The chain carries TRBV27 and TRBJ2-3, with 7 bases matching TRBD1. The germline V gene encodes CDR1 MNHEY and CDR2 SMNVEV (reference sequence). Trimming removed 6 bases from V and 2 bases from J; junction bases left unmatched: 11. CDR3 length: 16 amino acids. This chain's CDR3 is CASSQFPGQLTDTQYF. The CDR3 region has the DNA TGTGCCAGCAGCCAATTCCCGGGACAGCTCACAGATACGCAGTATTTT.

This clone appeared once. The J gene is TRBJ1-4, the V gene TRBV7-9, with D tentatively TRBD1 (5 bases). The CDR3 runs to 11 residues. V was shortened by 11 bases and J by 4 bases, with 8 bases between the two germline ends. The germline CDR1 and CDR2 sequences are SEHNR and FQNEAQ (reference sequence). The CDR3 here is CAGAYNEKLFF. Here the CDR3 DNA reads TGTGCCGGGGCCTATAATGAAAAACTGTTTTTT.

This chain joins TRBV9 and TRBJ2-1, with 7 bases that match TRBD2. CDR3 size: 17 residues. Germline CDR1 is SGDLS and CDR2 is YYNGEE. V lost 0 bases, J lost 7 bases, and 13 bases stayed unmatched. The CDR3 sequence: CASSVGDLRRERNEQFF. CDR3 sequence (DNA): TGTGCCAGCAGCGTAGGGGATTTGAGGCGGGAGCGGAATGAGCAGTTCTTC.

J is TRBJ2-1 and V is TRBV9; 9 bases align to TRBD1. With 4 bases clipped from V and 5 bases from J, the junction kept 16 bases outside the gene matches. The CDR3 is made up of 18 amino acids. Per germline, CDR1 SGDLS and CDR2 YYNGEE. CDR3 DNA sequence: TGTGCCAGCAGCTACGGGACAGGGCTGGCGGGGGTTAACAATGAGCAGTTCTTC. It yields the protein CASSYGTGLAGVNNEQFF.

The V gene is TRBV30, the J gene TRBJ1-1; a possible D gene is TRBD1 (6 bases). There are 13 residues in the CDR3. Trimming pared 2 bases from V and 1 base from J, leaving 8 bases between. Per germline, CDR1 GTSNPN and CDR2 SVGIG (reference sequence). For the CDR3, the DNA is TGTGCCTGGAGTCAACAGGGGAACACTGAAGCTTTCTTT. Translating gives CAWSQQGNTEAFF. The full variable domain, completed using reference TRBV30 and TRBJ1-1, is SQTIHQWPATLVQPVGSPLSLECTVEGTSNPNLYWYRQAAGRGLQLLFYSVGIGQISSEVPQNLSASRPQDRQFILSSKKLLLSDSGFYLCAWSQQGNTEAFFGQGTRLTVV.

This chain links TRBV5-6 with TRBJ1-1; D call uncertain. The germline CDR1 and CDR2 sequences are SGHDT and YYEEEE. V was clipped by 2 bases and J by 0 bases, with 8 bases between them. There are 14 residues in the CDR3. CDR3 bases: TGTGCCAGCAGCTTCGGTCCCTTGAACACTGAAGCTTTCTTT. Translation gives CASSFGPLNTEAFF.

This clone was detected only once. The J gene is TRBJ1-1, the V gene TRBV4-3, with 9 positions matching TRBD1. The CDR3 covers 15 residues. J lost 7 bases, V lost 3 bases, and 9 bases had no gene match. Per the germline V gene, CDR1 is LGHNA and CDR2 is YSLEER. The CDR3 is CASSQDRGVVSEAFF. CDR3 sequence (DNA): TGCGCCAGCAGCCAGGACAGGGGAGTCGTCAGTGAAGCTTTCTTT.

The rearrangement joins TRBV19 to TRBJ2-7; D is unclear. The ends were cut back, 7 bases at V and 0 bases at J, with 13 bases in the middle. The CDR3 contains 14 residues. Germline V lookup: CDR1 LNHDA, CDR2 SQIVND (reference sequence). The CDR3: CASTVTPSSYEQYF. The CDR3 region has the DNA TGTGCCAGTACCGTTACCCCTAGCTCCTACGAGCAGTACTTC.

CDR3 in amino acids: CASSSTSTSEGNIQYF. The CDR3 DNA is TGTGCCAGCTCATCAACGTCGACTAGCGAAGGAAACATTCAGTACTTC. The chain joins TRBV18 to TRBJ2-4, with 8 nucleotides matching TRBD2. This CDR3 is 16 amino acids long. The V segment lost 5 bases and the J segment 6 bases; nucleotides outside the gene matches: 12. Per the germline V gene, CDR1 is KGHSH and CDR2 is LQKENI. Filled out from reference TRBV18 and TRBJ2-4, the complete variable domain reads NAGVMQNPRHLVRRRGQEARLRCSPMKGHSHVYWYRQLPEEGLKFMVYLQKENIIDESGMPKERFSAEFPKEGPSILRIQQVVRGDSAAYFCASSSTSTSEGNIQYFGAGTRLSVL.

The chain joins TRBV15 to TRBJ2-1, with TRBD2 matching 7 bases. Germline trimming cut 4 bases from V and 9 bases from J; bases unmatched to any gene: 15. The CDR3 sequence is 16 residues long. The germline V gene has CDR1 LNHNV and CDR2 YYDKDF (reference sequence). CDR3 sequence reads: CATSIDFGSGKVEQFF. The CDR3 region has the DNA TGTGCCACCAGCATCGACTTTGGAAGCGGGAAGGTTGAGCAGTTCTTC.

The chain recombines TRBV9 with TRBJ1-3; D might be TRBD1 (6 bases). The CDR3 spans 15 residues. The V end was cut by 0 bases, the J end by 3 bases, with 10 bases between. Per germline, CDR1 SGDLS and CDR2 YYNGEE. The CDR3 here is CASSVEQGVGNTIYF. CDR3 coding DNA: TGTGCCAGCAGCGTAGAACAGGGAGTTGGAAACACCATATATTTT.

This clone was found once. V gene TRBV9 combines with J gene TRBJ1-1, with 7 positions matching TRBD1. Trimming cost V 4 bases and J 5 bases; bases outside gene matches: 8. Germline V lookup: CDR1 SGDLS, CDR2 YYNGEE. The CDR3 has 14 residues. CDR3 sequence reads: CASSRRQGRTEAFF. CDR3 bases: TGTGCCAGCAGCCGGCGACAGGGTAGGACTGAAGCTTTCTTT.

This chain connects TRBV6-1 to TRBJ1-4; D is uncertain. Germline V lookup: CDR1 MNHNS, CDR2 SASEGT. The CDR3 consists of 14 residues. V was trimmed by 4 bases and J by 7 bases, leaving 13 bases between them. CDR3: CASSAGFGIEKLFF. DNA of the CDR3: TGTGCCAGCAGTGCAGGTTTCGGGATTGAAAAACTGTTTTTT.

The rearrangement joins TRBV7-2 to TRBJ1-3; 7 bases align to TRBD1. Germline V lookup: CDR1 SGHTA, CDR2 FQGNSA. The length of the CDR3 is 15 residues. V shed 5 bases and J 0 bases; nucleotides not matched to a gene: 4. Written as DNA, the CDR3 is TGTGCCAGCAGCCCAAGGACAGGCTCTGGAAACACCATATATTTT. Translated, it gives CASSPRTGSGNTIYF.

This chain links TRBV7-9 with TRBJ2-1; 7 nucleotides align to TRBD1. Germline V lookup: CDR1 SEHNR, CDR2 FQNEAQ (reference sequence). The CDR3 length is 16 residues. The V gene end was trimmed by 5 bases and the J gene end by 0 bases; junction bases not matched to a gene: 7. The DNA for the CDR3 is TGTGCCAGCAGCAACAGGGGCGAGAGCTCCTACAATGAGCAGTTCTTC. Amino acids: CASSNRGESSYNEQFF.

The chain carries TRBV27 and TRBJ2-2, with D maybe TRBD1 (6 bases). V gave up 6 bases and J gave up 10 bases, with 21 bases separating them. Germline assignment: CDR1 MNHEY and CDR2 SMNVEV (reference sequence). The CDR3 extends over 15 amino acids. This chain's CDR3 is CASSGNPTGREELFF. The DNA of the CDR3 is TGTGCCAGCAGCGGAAACCCGACAGGAAGGGAGGAGCTGTTTTTT.

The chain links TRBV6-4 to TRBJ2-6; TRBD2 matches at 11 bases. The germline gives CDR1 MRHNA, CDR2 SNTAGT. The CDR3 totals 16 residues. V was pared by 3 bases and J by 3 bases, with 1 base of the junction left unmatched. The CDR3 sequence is CASSETSGSGANVLTF. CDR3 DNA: TGTGCCAGCAGTGAAACTAGCGGGAGTGGGGCCAACGTCCTGACTTTC.

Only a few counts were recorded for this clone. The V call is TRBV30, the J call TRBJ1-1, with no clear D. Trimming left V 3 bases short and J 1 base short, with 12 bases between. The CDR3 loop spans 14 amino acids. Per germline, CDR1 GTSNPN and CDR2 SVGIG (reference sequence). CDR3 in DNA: TGTGCCTGGAGAGAGGTACCTAGGAACACTGAAGCTTTCTTT. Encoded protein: CAWREVPRNTEAFF.